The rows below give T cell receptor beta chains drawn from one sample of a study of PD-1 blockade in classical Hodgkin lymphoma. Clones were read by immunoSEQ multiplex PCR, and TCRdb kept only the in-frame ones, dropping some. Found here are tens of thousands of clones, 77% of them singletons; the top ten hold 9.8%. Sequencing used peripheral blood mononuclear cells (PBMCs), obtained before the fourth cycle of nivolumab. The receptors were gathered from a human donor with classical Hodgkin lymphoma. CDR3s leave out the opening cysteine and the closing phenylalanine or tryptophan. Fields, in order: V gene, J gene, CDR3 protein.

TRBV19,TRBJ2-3,ASSHLRGTGSDTQY
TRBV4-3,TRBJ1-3,ASSQDPLTGVGGNTIY
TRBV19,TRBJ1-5,ASSIVLKTPQH
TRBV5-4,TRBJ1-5,ASSVDRGDQPQH
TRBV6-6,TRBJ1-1,ASSWALEAF
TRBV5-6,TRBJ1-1,ASSFGGRAEAF
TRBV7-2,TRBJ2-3,ASSLNSVGDTQY
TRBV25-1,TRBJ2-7,ASSVGTGPYEQY
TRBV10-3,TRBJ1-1,AIRPTVFSEAF
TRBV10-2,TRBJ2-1,ASSRVFGSYNEQF
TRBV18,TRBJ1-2,ASSPSGGAHNGYT
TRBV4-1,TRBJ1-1,ASSQPTVNTEAF
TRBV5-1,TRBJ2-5,ASSLGTVQETQY
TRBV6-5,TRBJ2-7,ASTLQGTGSYEQY
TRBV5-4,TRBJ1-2,ASSPPGLGGYT
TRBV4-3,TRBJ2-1,ASSQGLGGGGLGNEQF
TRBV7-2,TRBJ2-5,ASSLRWATSETQY
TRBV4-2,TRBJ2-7,ASSQEQAYEQY
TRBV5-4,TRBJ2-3,ASSLGTSGGGRTDTQY
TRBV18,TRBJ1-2,ASSPTRTPGRGNYGYT
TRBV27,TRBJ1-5,ASSPGHSNQPQH
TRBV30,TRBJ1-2,AWSGGTGANFYGYT
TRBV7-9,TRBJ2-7,ASSFPDYEQY
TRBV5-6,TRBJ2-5,ASSLIQETQY
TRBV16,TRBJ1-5,ASSRHTVFNQPQH
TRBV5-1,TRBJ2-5,ASNFGAGGQQETQY
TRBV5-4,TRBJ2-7,ASSLDRTYEQY
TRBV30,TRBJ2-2,AWIPDRVSTGELF
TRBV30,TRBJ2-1,AWSWYNEQF
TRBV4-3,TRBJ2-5,ASSQDVGETQY
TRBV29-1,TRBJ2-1,SVKSAQRHYNEQF
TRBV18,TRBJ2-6,ASDRAGANVLT
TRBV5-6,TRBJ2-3,ASSFQMFRGGKDTQY
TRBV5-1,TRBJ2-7,ASSRDTGGGYEQY
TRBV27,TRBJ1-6,ASSSSTLYNSPLH
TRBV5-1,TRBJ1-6,ASSLTGGNSPLH
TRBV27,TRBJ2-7,ASSHPGSFEQY
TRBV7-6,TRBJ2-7,ASSLQQGNEQY
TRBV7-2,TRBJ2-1,ASSQGGGTYNEQF
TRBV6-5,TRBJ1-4,ASSYRFGTANEKLF
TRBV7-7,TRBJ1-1,ASSLEGRTEAF
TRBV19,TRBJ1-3,ASSRTESSGNTIY
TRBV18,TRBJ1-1,ASSFGGSTEAF
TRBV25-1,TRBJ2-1,ASSFAGRGIVNEQF
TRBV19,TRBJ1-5,ASSMGFGSGQPQH
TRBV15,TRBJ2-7,ATSRDIGRGRTYEQY
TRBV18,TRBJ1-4,ASSPGPNEKLF
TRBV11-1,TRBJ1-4,ASSLTGGEKLF
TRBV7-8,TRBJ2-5,ASSLFQETQY
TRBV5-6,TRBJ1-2,ASSLPGQGGYGYT
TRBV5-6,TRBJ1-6,ASSYGDRAGSPLH
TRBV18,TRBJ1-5,ASSSGQGRVQPQH